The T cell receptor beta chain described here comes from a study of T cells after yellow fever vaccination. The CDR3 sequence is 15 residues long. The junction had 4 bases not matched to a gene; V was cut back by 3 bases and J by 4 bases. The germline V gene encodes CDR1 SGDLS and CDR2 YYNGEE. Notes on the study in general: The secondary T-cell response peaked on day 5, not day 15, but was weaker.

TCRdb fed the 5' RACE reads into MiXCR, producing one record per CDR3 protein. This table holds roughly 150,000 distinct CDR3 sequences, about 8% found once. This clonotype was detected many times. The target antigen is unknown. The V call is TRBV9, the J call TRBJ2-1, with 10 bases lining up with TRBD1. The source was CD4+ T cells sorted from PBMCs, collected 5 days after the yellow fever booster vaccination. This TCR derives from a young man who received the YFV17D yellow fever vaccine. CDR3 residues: CASSGRDRGYNEQFF. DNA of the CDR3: TGTGCCAGCAGCGGCCGGGACAGGGGTTACAATGAGCAGTTCTTC.